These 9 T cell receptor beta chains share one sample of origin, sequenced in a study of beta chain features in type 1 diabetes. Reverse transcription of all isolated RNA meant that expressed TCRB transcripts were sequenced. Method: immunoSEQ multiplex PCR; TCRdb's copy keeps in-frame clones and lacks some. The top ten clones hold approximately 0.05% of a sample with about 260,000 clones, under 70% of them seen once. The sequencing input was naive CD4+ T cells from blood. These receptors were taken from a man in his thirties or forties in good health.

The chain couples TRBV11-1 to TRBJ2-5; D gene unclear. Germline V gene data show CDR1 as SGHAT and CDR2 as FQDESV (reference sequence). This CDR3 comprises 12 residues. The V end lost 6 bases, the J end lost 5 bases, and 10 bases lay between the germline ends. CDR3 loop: CASRPPGETQYF. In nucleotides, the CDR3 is TGTGCCAGCAGGCCCCCCGGGGAGACCCAGTACTTC.

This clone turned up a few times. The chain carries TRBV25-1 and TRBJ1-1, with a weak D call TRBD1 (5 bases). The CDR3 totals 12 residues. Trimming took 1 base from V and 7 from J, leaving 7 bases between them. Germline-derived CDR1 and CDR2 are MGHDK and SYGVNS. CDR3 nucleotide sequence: TGTGCCAGCAGTGAATTCCAGGGTGAAGCTTTCTTT. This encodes CASSEFQGEAFF.

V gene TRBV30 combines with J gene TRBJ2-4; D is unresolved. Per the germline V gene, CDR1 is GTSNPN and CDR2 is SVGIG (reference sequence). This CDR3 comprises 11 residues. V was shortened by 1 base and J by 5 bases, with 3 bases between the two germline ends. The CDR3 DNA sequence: TGTGCCTGGAGTGCGGAAAACATTCAGTACTTC. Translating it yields CAWSAENIQYF.

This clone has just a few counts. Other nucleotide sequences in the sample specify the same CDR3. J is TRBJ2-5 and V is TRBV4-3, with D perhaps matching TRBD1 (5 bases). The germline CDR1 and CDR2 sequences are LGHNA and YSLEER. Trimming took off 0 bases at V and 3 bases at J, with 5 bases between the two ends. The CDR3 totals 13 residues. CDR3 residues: CASSQDREETQYF. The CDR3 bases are TGCGCCAGCAGCCAAGACAGGGAAGAGACCCAGTACTTC.

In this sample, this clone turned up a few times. The CDR3 nucleotides are TGTGCCACCAACTCAGGGGACTATGGCTACACCTTC. This sequence encodes CATNSGDYGYTF. V is TRBV10-3 and J is TRBJ1-2; D is perhaps TRBD1 (6 bases). Germline V lookup: CDR1 ENHRY, CDR2 SYGVKD. This CDR3 has 12 residues. V was clipped by 10 bases and J by 3 bases, with 12 bases between them.

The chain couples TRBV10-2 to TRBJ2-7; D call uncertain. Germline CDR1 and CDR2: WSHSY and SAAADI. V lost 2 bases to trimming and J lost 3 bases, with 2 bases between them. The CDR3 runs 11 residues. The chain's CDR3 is CASSENYEQYF. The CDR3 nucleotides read TGCGCCAGCAGTGAGAACTACGAGCAGTACTTC.

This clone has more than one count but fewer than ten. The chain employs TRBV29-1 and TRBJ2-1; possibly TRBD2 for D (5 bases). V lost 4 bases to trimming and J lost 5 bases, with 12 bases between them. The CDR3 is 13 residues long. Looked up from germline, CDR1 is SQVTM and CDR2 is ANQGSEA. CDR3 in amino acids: CSVVDWPHNEQFF. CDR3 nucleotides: TGCAGCGTTGTGGACTGGCCTCACAATGAGCAGTTCTTC.

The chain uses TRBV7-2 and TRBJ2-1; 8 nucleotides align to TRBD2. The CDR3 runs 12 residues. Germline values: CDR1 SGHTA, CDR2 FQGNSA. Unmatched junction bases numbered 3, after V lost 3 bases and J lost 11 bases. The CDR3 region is CASSLTSEKQFF. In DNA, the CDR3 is TGTGCCAGCAGCTTGACTAGCGAAAAGCAGTTCTTC. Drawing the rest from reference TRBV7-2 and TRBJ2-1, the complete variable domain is GAGVSQSPSNKVTEKGKDVELRCDPISGHTALYWYRQSLGQGLEFLIYFQGNSAPDKSGLPSDRFSAERTGGSVSTLTIQRTQQEDSAVYLCASSLTSEKQFFGPGTRLTVL.

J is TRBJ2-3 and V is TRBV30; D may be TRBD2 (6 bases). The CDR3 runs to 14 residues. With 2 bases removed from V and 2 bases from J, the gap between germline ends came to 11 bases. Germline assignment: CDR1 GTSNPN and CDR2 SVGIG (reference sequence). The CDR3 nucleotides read TGTGCCTGGAGTCAGGGACTTCACACAGATACGCAGTATTTT. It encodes CAWSQGLHTDTQYF.